These 8 T cell receptor beta chains share one sample of origin, sequenced in a study of blood T cells in healthy people across ages. PCR was performed a second time for about 7 to 11 cycles using a sample-barcoded 5' primer and a J-beta primer mix. One entry per CDR3 protein results from TCRdb running MiXCR on the 5' RACE reads. The data contain about 970,000 distinct CDR3 sequences, roughly 51% of them seen just once; the ten biggest clones take up about a fifth. The source material was blood. Every receptor here comes from a woman aged 55-69 years in good health.

This clonotype was detected a few times. The gene calls are TRBV29-1 and TRBJ1-2; TRBD1 matches 7 bases. V was pared by 7 bases and J by 4 bases, with 3 bases of the junction left unmatched. The CDR3 loop spans 11 amino acids. Germline V gene sequence: CDR1 SQVTM, CDR2 ANQGSEA. This CDR3 is CSGRTGYGYTF. The DNA for the CDR3 is TGCAGCGGTCGGACAGGCTATGGCTACACCTTC.

This clonotype has more than one count but fewer than ten. V is TRBV20-1 and J is TRBJ2-5, with D possibly matching TRBD1 (6 bases). The CDR3 runs 13 residues. The germline gives CDR1 DFQATT, CDR2 SNEGSKA (reference sequence). Trimming removed 2 bases from V and 1 base from J, with 8 bases in between. CDR3 in amino acids: CSARSRGQETQYF. CDR3 sequence (DNA): TGCAGTGCTAGAAGCAGGGGCCAAGAGACCCAGTACTTC.

This clonotype has a handful of counts. The chain has TRBV29-1 and TRBJ2-1; the match to TRBD2 covers 10 bases. Germline V gene sequence: CDR1 SQVTM, CDR2 ANQGSEA. The CDR3 loop spans 15 amino acids. After removal of 7 bases from V and 10 bases from J, the junction contained 16 bases not matched to a gene. CDR3 sequence reads: CSALGVAGGGGEQFF. CDR3 nucleotide sequence: TGCAGCGCCCTCGGGGTAGCGGGAGGAGGAGGCGAGCAGTTCTTC.

In this sample, this clonotype turned up a few times. The chain uses TRBV2 and TRBJ2-3, with 8 bases lining up with TRBD1. CDR1 and CDR2 (germline): SNHLY, FYNNEI. This CDR3 has 16 amino acids. The V gene end was trimmed by 8 bases and the J gene end by 8 bases; junction bases not matched to a gene: 18. The CDR3 coding sequence is TGTGCCAGCGTATTGGACAGGGAGGCGTTGTACGGTACGCAGTATTTT. Its translation is CASVLDREALYGTQYF.

The chain combines TRBV20-1 with TRBJ2-1; perhaps TRBD1 as D (6 bases). This CDR3 has 14 residues. Deletions cut 3 bases from V and 1 base from J, with 10 bases between. Germline lookup yields CDR1 DFQATT and CDR2 SNEGSKA (reference sequence). DNA of the CDR3: TGCAGTGCTAGGGGGACACCGTCCTACAATGAGCAGTTCTTC. Translating gives CSARGTPSYNEQFF.

This clonotype has a handful of counts. The genes are TRBV9 and TRBJ2-7; possible D gene TRBD2, 5 bases. Germline loops: CDR1 SGDLS, CDR2 YYNGEE. CDR3 size: 14 residues. Deletions cut 4 bases from V and 7 bases from J, with 18 bases between. CDR3: CASSPRTLLGEQYF. The CDR3 DNA is TGTGCCAGCAGCCCGCGGACTCTTCTGGGGGAGCAGTACTTC.

The chain recombines TRBV27 with TRBJ2-7; 8 nucleotides match TRBD1. The CDR3 sequence is 14 residues long. Germline CDR1 is MNHEY and CDR2 is SMNVEV (reference sequence). V dropped 5 bases and J dropped 10; count of bases not matched to a gene: 13. For the CDR3, the DNA is TGTGCCAGCAGTATAACAGGGGGAATAACTCACCAGTACTTC. Amino acids: CASSITGGITHQYF.

The chain carries TRBV11-2 and TRBJ2-6; TRBD1 matches at 7 bases. Germline V gene data show CDR1 as SGHAT and CDR2 as FQNNGV. CDR3 size: 24 residues. J lost 0 bases, V lost 5 bases, and 28 bases had no gene match. The CDR3 DNA is TGTGCCAGCAGCACAAAAACACCGGGACAGCTCTATCTACAACCCTACTCTGGGGCCAACGTCCTGACTTTC. Its protein is CASSTKTPGQLYLQPYSGANVLTF.